Presented here are 11 T cell receptor beta chains from one specimen sequenced in a study of T cell responses to AZD1222 COVID-19 vaccine. Repertoires were generated with immunoSEQ multiplex PCR, while TCRdb's copy carries only in-frame clones and drops some. The sample contains about 120,000 clones, about 88% of which appear only once. The material sequenced was peripheral blood, taken on day 0 of AZD1222 vaccination. These receptors came from an adult in good health.

The chain joins TRBV28 to TRBJ2-1; tentatively, D is TRBD2 (5 bases). The CDR3 has 15 residues. Germline V CDR1 and CDR2: MDHEN, SYDVKM. The ends were cut back, 2 bases at V and 2 bases at J, with 10 bases in the middle. This chain's CDR3 is CASSLAGKPYNEQFF. The CDR3 coding sequence is TGTGCCAGCAGTTTAGCCGGGAAGCCCTACAATGAGCAGTTCTTC.

CDR3 loop: CASRGRTTYEQYF. The CDR3 coding sequence is TGTGCCAGCAGGGGACGGACGACCTACGAGCAGTACTTC. The genes are TRBV7-9 and TRBJ2-7; tentatively, D is TRBD1 or TRBD2 (5 bases each). The V gene's germline CDR1 is SEHNR and CDR2 FQNEAQ (reference sequence). Trimming cost V 6 bases and J 2 bases, with 11 bases left between them. This CDR3 is built from 13 residues.

J is TRBJ1-1 and V is TRBV28, with D perhaps matching TRBD1 (5 bases). V dropped 5 bases and J dropped 10 bases, with 20 bases sitting between them. The CDR3 covers 14 residues. Germline loops: CDR1 MDHEN, CDR2 SYDVKM. The CDR3 spells CASSRQQPGGGAFF. The CDR3 DNA follows: TGTGCCAGCAGTCGACAGCAGCCCGGGGGGGGAGCTTTCTTT.

This clone was seen a few times. The chain couples TRBV5-1 to TRBJ1-4; D gene unclear. Germline V gene data show CDR1 as SGHRS and CDR2 as YFSETQ. Trimming left V 1 base short and J 3 bases short, with 13 bases between. The CDR3 is made up of 16 amino acids. CDR3 in amino acids: CASSLTSQAANEKLFF. The CDR3 DNA sequence: TGCGCCAGCAGCTTGACCTCACAAGCGGCTAATGAAAAACTGTTTTTT.

The chain joins TRBV3-1 (or the pseudogene TRBV3-2) to TRBJ2-1; 7 bases are a match to TRBD2. Germline V gene lookup returns CDR1 LGHDT and CDR2 YNNKEL (reference sequence). Trimming at V came to 0 bases and at J to 6 bases, leaving 8 bases not matched to a gene. CDR3 size: 16 residues. The CDR3, as DNA: TGTGCCAGCAGCCAAGATCGGGTGGCTAGCGGCAATGAGCAGTTCTTC. Translated, it gives CASSQDRVASGNEQFF.

This chain uses TRBV19 with TRBJ2-7; D unclear. The CDR3 is made up of 14 amino acids. V lost 5 bases and J lost 0, with 11 bases in between. In germline, CDR1 is LNHDA, CDR2 SQIVND (reference sequence). In nucleotides, the CDR3 is TGTGCCAGTAGTGTCGACCGACTCTCCTACGAGCAGTACTTC. Translation gives CASSVDRLSYEQYF.

The chain has TRBV28 and TRBJ1-4, with 7 positions matching TRBD1. Trimming cost V 5 bases and J 0 bases; bases outside gene matches: 9. This CDR3 contains 17 residues. The V gene's germline CDR1 is MDHEN and CDR2 SYDVKM. CDR3 residues: CASSLRQGLSTNEKLFF. In DNA, the CDR3 is TGTGCCAGCAGTCTCCGACAGGGACTCTCAACTAATGAAAAACTGTTTTTT.

In this sample, this clone turned up once. J is TRBJ2-1 and V is TRBV24-1; no reliable D call. This CDR3 comprises 12 residues. Germline V gene data show CDR1 as KGHDR and CDR2 as SFDVKD. Trimming removed 3 bases at V and 10 bases at J, with 9 bases between. The CDR3 protein is CATSDELREQFF. As DNA, the CDR3 is TGTGCCACCAGTGATGAACTGCGCGAGCAGTTCTTC.

J is TRBJ1-6 and V is TRBV6-5, with 8 positions matching TRBD1. The CDR3 has 15 residues. CDR1 and CDR2 from the germline V gene are MNHEY and SVGAGI. Trimming cost V 2 bases and J 10 bases; bases outside gene matches: 7. CDR3 sequence (DNA): TGTGCCAGCAGTTACAAGACAGGGGCTGGATCACCCCTCCACTTT. Protein: CASSYKTGAGSPLHF.

The V and J genes are TRBV27 and TRBJ1-6; D is unclear. CDR3 size: 13 residues. Trimming stripped 3 bases from V and 6 bases from J, with 6 bases between. The V gene's germline CDR1 is MNHEY and CDR2 SMNVEV (reference sequence). The CDR3 region is CASSFMSNSPLHF. The CDR3, as DNA: TGTGCCAGCAGTTTCATGTCTAATTCACCCCTCCACTTT.

This rearrangement joins TRBV7-9 to TRBJ1-1; no clear D gene. CDR3 length: 11 residues. V was trimmed by 3 bases and J by 11 bases, leaving 10 bases between them. Germline loops: CDR1 SEHNR, CDR2 FQNEAQ (reference sequence). CDR3 nucleotides: TGTGCCAGCAGCTTGAACAGCGGGGCTTTCTTT. This gives the protein CASSLNSGAFF.